Listed here is a single T cell receptor beta chain. The antigen is unknown. PCR employed 60 Vbeta and 13 Jbeta primers. Libraries were prepared by immunoSEQ multiplex PCR; TCRdb keeps only in-frame clonotypes and omits some of them. The table has some 250,000 clones, around 80% seen once. This entry comes from a study of cytomegalovirus exposure and HLA in healthy donors. Study-level points and caveats: V- and J-gene trimming in TCR beta was tied to a missense DCLRE1C variant by an analysis performed later. In a later analysis, specific HLA alleles were associated with about 18,000 TCR beta sequences at a 0.05 false discovery rate. Cytomegalovirus association was listed for around 170 TCR beta chains.

The TCR sequence derives from a middle-aged woman in good health and CMV-seropositive. What was sequenced was PBMCs.

The DNA for the CDR3 is TGTGCCAGCAGCTTACGAGGACTAGCGGACAATGAGCAGTTCTTC. It specifies CASSLRGLADNEQFF. The J gene is TRBJ2-1, the V gene TRBV7-9, with 10 bases aligning to TRBD2. The CDR3 covers 15 residues. CDR1 and CDR2 (germline): SEHNR, FQNEAQ (reference sequence). V trimming: 2 bases; J trimming: 5 bases; junction bases outside the gene matches: 3.